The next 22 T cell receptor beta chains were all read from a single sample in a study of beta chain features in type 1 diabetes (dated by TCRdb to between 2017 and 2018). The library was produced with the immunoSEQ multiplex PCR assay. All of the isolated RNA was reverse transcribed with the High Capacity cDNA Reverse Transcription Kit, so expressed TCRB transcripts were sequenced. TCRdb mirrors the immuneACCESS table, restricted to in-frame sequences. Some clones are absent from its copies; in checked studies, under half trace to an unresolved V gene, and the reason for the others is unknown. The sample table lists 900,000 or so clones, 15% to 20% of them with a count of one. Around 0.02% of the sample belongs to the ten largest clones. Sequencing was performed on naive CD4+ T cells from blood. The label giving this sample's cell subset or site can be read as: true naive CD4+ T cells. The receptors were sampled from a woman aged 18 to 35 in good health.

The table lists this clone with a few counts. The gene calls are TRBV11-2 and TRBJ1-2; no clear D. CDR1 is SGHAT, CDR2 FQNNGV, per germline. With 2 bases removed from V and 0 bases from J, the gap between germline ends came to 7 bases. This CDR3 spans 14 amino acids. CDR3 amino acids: CASSLSGPNYGYTF. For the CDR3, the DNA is TGTGCCAGCAGCTTATCCGGGCCTAACTATGGCTACACCTTC.

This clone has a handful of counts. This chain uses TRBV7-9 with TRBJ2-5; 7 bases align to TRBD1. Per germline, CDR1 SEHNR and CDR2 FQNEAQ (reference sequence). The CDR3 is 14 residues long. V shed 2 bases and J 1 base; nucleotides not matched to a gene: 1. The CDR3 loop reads CASSLTGVQETQYF. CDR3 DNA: TGTGCCAGCAGCTTAACAGGGGTCCAAGAGACCCAGTACTTC. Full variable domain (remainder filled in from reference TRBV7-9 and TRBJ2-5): DTGVSQNPRHKITKRGQNVTFRCDPISEHNRLYWYRQTLGQGPEFLTYFQNEAQLEKSRLLSDRFSAERPKGSFSTLEIQRTEQGDSAMYLCASSLTGVQETQYFGPGTRLLVL.

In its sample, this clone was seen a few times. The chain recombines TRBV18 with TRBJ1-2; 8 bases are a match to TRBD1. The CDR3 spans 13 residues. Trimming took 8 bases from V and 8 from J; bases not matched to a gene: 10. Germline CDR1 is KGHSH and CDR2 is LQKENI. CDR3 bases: TGTGCCAGCCAGACAGGGGAAGGAGGCGGCTACACCTTC. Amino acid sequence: CASQTGEGGGYTF.

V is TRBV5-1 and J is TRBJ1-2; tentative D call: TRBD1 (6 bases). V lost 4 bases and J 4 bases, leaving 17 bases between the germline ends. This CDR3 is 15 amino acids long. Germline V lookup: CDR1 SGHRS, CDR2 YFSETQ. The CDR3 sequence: CASSREPGVGYGYTF. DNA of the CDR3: TGCGCCAGCAGCCGAGAACCAGGGGTCGGCTATGGCTACACCTTC.

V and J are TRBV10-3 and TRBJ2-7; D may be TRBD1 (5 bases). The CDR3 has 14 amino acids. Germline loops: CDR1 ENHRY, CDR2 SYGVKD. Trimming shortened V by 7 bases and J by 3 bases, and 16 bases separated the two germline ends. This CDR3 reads CAITNTGSSYEQYF. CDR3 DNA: TGTGCCATCACCAATACAGGTTCTAGCTACGAGCAGTACTTC.

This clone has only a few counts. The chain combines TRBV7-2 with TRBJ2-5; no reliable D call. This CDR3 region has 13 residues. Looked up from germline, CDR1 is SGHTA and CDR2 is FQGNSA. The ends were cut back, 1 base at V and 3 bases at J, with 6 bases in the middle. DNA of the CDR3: TGTGCCAGCAGCTTAGAACGTAAAGAGACCCAGTACTTC. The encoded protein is CASSLERKETQYF.

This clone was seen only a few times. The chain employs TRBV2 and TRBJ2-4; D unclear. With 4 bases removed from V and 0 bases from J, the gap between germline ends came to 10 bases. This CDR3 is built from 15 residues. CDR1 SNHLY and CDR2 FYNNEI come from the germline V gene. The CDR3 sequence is CASSGRQLAKNIQYF. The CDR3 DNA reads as TGTGCCAGCAGTGGTAGACAACTAGCCAAAAACATTCAGTACTTC. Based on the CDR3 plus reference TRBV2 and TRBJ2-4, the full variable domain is EPEVTQTPSHQVTQMGQEVILRCVPISNHLYFYWYRQILGQKVEFLVSFYNNEISEKSEIFDDQFSVERPDGSNFTLKIRSTKLEDSAMYFCASSGRQLAKNIQYFGAGTRLSVL.

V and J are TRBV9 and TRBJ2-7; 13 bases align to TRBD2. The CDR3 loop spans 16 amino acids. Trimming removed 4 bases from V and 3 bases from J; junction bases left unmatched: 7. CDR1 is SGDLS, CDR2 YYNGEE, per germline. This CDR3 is CASSTRLAGGFYEQYF. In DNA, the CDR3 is TGTGCCAGCAGCACACGACTAGCGGGAGGCTTCTACGAGCAGTACTTC.

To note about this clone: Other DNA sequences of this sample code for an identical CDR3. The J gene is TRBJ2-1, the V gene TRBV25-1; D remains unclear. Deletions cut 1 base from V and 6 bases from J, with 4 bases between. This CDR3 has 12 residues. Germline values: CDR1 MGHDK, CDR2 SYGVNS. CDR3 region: CASSEWGNEQFF. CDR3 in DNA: TGTGCCAGCAGTGAATGGGGCAATGAGCAGTTCTTC. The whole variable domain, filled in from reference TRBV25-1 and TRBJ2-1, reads EADIYQTPRYLVIGTGKKITLECSQTMGHDKMYWYQQDPGMELHLIHYSYGVNSTEKGDLSSESTVSRIRTEHFPLTLESARPSHTSQYLCASSEWGNEQFFGPGTRLTVL.

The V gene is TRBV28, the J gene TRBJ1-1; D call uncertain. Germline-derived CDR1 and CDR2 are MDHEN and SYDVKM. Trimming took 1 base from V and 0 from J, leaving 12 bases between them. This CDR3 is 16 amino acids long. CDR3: CASSLYPQAMNTEAFF. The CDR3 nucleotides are TGTGCCAGCAGTTTATACCCTCAGGCGATGAACACTGAAGCTTTCTTT.

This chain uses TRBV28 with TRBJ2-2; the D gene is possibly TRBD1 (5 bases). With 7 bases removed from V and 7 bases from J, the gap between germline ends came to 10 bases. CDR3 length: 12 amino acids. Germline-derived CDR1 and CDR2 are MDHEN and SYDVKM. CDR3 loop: CASKGVNGELFF. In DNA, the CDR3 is TGTGCCAGCAAAGGGGTGAACGGGGAGCTGTTTTTT. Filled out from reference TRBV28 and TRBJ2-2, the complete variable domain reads DVKVTQSSRYLVKRTGEKVFLECVQDMDHENMFWYRQDPGLGLRLIYFSYDVKMKEKGDIPEGYSVSREKKERFSLILESASTNQTSMYLCASKGVNGELFFGEGSRLTVL.

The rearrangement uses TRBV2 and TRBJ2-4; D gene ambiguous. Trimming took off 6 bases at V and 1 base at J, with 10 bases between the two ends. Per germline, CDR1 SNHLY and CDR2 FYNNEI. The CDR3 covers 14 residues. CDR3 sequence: CASRRRDAKNIQYF. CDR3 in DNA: TGTGCCAGCAGGAGAAGGGATGCCAAAAACATTCAGTACTTC.

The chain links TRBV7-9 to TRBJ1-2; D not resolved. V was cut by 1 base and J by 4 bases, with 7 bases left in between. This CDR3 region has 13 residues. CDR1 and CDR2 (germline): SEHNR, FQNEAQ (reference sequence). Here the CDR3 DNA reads TGTGCCAGCAGCTTAGAGGATGGCTATGGCTACACCTTC. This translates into CASSLEDGYGYTF.

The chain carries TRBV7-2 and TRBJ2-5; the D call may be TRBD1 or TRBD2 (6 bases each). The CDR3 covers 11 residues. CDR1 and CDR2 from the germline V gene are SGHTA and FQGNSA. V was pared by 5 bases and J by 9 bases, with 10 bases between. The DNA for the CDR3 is TGTGCCAGCAGCCCGGGGGCGGCCCAGTACTTC. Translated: CASSPGAAQYF.

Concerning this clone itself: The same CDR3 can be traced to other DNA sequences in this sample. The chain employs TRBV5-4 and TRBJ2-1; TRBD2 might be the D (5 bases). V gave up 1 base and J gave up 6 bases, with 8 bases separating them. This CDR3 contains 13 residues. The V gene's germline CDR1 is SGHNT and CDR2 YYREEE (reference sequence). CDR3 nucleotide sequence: TGTGCCAGCAGCTTGAGAGGGTCCAATGAGCAGTTCTTC. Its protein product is CASSLRGSNEQFF.

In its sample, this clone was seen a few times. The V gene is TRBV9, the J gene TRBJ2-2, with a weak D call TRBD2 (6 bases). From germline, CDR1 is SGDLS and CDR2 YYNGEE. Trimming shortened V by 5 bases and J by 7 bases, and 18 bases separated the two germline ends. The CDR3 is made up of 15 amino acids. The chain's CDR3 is CASRAGGVPFGELFF. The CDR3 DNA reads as TGTGCCAGCAGGGCAGGCGGGGTCCCGTTCGGGGAGCTGTTTTTT.

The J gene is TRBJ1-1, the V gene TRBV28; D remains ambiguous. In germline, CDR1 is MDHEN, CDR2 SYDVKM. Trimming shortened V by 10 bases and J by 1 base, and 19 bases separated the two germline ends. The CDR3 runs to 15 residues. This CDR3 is CATNQWGGTNTEAFF. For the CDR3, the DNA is TGTGCCACAAATCAATGGGGAGGAACGAACACTGAAGCTTTCTTT.

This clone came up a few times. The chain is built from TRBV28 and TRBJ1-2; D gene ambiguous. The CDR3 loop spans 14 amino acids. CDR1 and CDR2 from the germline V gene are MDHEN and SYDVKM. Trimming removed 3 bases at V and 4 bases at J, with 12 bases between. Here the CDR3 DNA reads TGTGCCAGCAGTTTGTGGCAGCAGCTCTATGGCTACACCTTC. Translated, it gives CASSLWQQLYGYTF.

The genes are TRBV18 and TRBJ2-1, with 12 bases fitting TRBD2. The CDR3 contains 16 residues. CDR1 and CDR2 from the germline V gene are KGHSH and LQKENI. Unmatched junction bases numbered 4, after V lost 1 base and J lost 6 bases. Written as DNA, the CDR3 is TGTGCCAGCTCACCACGGACTAGCGGGGAACTCAATGAGCAGTTCTTC. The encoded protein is CASSPRTSGELNEQFF.

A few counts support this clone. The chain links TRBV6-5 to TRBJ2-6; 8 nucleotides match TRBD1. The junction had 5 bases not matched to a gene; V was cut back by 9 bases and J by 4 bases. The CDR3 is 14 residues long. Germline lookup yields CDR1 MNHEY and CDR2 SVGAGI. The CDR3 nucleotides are TGTGCCAGTTACAGGGGGTCAGGGGCCAACGTCCTGACTTTC. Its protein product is CASYRGSGANVLTF.

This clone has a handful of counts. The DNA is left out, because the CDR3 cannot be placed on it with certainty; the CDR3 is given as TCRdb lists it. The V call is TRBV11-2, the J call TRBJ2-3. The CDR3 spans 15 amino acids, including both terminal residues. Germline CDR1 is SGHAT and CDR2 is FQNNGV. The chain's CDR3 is CASSFFGPGTDTQYF.

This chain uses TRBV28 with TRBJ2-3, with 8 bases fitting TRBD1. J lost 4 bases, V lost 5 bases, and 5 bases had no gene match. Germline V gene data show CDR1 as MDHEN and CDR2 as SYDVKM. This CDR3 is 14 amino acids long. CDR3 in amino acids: CASSGQGSADTQYF. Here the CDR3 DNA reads TGTGCCAGCAGTGGACAGGGTTCTGCAGATACGCAGTATTTT.